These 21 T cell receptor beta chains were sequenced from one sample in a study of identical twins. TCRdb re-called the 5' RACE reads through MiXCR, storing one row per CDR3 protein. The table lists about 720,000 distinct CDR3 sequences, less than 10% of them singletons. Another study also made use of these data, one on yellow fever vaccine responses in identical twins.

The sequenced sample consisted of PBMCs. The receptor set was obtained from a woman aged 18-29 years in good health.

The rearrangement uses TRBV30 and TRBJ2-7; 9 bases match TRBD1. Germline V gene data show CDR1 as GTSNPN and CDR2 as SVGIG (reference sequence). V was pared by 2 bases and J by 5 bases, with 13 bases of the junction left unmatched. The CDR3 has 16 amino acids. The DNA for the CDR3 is TGTGCCTGGAGTAAGGGACAGGGAGTCGGGCGCGACGAGCAGTACTTC. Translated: CAWSKGQGVGRDEQYF.

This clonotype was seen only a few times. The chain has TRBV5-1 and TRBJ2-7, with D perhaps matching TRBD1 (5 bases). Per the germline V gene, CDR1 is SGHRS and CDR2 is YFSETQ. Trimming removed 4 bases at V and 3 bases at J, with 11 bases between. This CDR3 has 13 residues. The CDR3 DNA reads TGCGCCAGCAGCCAAGGACACGGCTACGAGCAGTACTTC. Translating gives CASSQGHGYEQYF.

CDR3 coding DNA: TGTGCCACCCGTGGACTAGCGGGGATCTACGAGCAGTACTTC. Its translation is CATRGLAGIYEQYF. V is TRBV6-2 or TRBV6-3 and J is TRBJ2-7; TRBD2 agrees at 12 bases. Germline loops: CDR1 MNHEY, CDR2 SVGEGT. The ends lost 10 bases at V and 3 bases at J; junction bases unmatched: 7. The CDR3 is made up of 14 amino acids.

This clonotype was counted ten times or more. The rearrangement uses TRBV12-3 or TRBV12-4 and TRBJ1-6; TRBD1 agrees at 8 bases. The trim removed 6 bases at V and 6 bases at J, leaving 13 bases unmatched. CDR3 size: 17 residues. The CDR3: CASSSPPGTGFNSPLHF. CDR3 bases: TGTGCCAGCAGCTCTCCTCCCGGGACAGGTTTTAATTCACCCCTCCACTTT.

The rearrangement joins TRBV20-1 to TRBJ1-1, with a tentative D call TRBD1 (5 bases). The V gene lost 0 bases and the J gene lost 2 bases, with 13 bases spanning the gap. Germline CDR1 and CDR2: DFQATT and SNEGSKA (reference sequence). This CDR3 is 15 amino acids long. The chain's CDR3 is CSARDGRGGNTEAFF. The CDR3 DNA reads TGCAGTGCTAGAGATGGAAGGGGCGGAAACACTGAAGCTTTCTTT.

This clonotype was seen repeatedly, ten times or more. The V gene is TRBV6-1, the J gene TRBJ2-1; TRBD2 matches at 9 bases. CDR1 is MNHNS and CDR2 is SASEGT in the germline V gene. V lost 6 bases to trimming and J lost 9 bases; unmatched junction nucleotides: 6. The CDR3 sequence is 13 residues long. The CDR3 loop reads CASRHGLASEQFF. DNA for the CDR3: TGTGCCAGCAGACACGGACTAGCGAGTGAGCAGTTCTTC.

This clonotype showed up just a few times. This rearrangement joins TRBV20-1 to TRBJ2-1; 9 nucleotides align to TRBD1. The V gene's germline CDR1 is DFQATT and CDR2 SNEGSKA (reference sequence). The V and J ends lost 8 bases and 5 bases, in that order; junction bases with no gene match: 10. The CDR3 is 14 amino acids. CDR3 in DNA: TGCAGTCCTAAAAGCGGACAGGGGAACAATGAGCAGTTCTTC. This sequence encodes CSPKSGQGNNEQFF.

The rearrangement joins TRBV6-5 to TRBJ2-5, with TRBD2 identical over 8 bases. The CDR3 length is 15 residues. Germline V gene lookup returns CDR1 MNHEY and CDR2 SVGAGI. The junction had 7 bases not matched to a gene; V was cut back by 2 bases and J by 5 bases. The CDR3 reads CASSYRRGATETQYF. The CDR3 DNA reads TGTGCCAGCAGTTACAGGCGGGGGGCAACGGAGACCCAGTACTTC.

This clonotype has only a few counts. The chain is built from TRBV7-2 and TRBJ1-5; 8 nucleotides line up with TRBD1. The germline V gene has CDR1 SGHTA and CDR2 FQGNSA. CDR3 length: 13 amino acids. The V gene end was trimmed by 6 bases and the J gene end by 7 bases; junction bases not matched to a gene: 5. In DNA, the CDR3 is TGTGCCAGCAGTTGGACAGGGACCCAGCCCCAGCATTTT. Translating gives CASSWTGTQPQHF.

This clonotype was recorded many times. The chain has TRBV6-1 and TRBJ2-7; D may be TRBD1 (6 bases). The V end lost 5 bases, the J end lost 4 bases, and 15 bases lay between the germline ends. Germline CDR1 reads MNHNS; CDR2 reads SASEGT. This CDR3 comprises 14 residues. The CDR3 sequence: CASSKDSPGYEQYF. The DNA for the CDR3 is TGTGCCAGCAGTAAGGACAGCCCGGGGTACGAGCAGTACTTC.

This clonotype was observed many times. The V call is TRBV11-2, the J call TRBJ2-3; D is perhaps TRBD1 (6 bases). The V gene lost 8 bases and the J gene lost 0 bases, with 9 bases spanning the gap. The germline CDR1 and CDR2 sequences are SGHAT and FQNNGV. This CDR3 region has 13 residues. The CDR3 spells CASRTESTDTQYF. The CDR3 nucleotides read TGTGCCAGCCGGACAGAGAGCACAGATACGCAGTATTTT.

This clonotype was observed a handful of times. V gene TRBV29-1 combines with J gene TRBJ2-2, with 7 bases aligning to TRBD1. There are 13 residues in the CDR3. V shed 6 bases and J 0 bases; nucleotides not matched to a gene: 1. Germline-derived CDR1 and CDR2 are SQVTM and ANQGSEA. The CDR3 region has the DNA TGCAGCGTCAGGGGGTCGAACACCGGGGAGCTGTTTTTT. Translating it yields CSVRGSNTGELFF.

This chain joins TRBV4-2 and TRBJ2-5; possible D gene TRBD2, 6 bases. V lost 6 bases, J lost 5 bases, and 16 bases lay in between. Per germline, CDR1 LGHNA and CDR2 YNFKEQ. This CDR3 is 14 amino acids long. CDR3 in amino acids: CASSPRDSRETQYF. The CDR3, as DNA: TGTGCCAGCAGTCCCCGGGACTCGCGGGAGACCCAGTACTTC.

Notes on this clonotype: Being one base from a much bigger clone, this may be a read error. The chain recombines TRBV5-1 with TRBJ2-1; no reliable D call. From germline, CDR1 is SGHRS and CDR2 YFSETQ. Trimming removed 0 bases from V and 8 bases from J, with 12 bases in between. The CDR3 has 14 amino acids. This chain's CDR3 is CASSLEARTHEQFF. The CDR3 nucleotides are TGCGCCAGCAGCTTGGAGGCCAGGACCCATGAGCAGTTCTTC.

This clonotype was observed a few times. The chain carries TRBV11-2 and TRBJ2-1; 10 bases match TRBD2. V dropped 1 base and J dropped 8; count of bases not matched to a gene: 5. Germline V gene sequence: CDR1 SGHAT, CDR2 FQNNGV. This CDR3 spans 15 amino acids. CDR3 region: CASSLGLAGVHEQFF. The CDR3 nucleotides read TGTGCCAGCAGCTTAGGCCTAGCGGGGGTTCATGAGCAGTTCTTC.

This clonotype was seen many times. The CDR3 nucleotides are TGTGCCAGCAGTTTGGACGCGAACACTGAAGCTTTCTTT. Translation gives CASSLDANTEAFF. The chain uses TRBV12-3 or TRBV12-4 and TRBJ1-1; no clear D gene. The CDR3 length is 13 residues. V was clipped by 3 bases and J by 1 base, with 6 bases between them.

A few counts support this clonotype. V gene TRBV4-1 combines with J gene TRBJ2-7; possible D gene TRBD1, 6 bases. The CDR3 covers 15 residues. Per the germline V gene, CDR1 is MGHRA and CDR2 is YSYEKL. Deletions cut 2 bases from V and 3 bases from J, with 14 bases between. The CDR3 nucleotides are TGCGCCAGCAGCCAAATCTGGGGGCCTAACTACGAGCAGTACTTC. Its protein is CASSQIWGPNYEQYF.

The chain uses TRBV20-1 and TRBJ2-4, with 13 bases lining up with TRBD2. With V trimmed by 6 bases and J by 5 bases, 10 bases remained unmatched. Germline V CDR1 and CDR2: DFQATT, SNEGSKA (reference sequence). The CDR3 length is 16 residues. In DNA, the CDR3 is TGCAGTGCCACCTCCGGACTAGCGGGAGAGGAAAACATTCAGTACTTC. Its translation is CSATSGLAGEENIQYF.

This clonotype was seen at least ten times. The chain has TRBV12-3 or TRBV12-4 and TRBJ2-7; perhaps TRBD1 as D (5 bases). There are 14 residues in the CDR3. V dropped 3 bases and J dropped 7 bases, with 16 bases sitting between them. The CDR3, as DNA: TGTGCCAGCAGTTTCACAGGCCAGGGATCGGAGCAGTACTTC. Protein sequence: CASSFTGQGSEQYF.

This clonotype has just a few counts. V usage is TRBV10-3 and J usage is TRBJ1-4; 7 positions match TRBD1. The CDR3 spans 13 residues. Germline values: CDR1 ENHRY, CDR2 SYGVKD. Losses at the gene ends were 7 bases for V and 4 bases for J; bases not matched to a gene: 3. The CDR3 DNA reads TGTGCCATCACGGGACAGCTTAATGAAAAACTGTTTTTT. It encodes CAITGQLNEKLFF.

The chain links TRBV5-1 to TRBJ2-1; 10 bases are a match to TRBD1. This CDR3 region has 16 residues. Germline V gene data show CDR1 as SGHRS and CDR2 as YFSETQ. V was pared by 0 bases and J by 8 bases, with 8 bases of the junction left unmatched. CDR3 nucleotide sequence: TGCGCCAGCAGCTTGGCCAGGACAGGGGGTTACGATGAGCAGTTCTTC. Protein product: CASSLARTGGYDEQFF. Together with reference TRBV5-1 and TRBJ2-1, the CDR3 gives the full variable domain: KAGVTQTPRYLIKTRGQQVTLSCSPISGHRSVSWYQQTPGQGLQFLFEYFSETQRNKGNFPGRFSGRQFSNSRSEMNVSTLELGDSALYLCASSLARTGGYDEQFFGPGTRLTVL.